A single sample is the source of the 10 T cell receptor beta chains below, sequenced in a study of radiation and T cells in renal cell carcinoma. The time point: blood 4 weeks post-SBRT, at nephrectomy. Noted treatment: 15 Gy SBRT to primary tumor, nephrectomy 4 weeks later. TCRdb's table, derived via immunoSEQ multiplex PCR, lists solely in-frame clones and lacks some. The repertoire holds some 100,000 clones, with 84% as singletons. The input for sequencing was blood, taken from a patient whose treatment included radiotherapy and nephrectomy. These receptors came from a man aged 55 to 70 with renal cell carcinoma.

By proportion, this clone is hyperexpanded. The V call is TRBV28, the J call TRBJ2-1, with D unclear. The germline V and J ends were trimmed by 3 bases and 5 bases, with 29 bases remaining between them. The CDR3 totals 20 residues. CDR1 and CDR2 from the germline V gene are MDHEN and SYDVKM. Here the CDR3 DNA reads TGTGCCAGCAGTTTGGGTGAAAGCGCTTTGGCCCATTCATCGGACAATGAGCAGTTCTTC. Translation gives CASSLGESALAHSSDNEQFF.

The V gene is TRBV15, the J gene TRBJ1-3, with 7 bases that match TRBD1. This CDR3 has 17 amino acids. V was pared by 3 bases and J by 2 bases, with 10 bases of the junction left unmatched. Germline V gene data show CDR1 as LNHNV and CDR2 as YYDKDF (reference sequence). The CDR3 loop reads CATSRDYNRGAGNTIYF. The CDR3, as DNA: TGTGCCACCAGCAGGGATTATAACAGGGGCGCTGGAAACACCATATATTTT.

The chain is built from TRBV7-2 and TRBJ2-2; D gene uncertain. Trimming took 5 bases from V and 5 from J, leaving 15 bases between them. Germline V lookup: CDR1 SGHTA, CDR2 FQGNSA. CDR3 length equals 15 residues. CDR3 nucleotide sequence: TGTGCCAGCAGCCCTGACATTGTTGGGACCGGGGAGCTGTTTTTT. Protein: CASSPDIVGTGELFF.

The J gene is TRBJ2-1, the V gene TRBV7-7, with 11 bases matching TRBD2. Germline V lookup: CDR1 SSHAT, CDR2 FNYEAQ (reference sequence). There are 15 residues in the CDR3. V lost 5 bases and J lost 12; bases outside the gene matches: 12. DNA of the CDR3: TGTGCCAGCAGCCCCCAGACTAGCGGGGTCGTAAGGCAGTTCTTC. Amino acid sequence: CASSPQTSGVVRQFF.

The chain carries TRBV4-3 and TRBJ2-2; the match to TRBD1 covers 10 bases. Trimming cost V 3 bases and J 6 bases; bases outside gene matches: 4. Germline V CDR1 and CDR2: LGHNA, YSLEER. This CDR3 contains 15 residues. CDR3 sequence reads: CASSHGQGGAGELFF. The DNA of the CDR3 is TGCGCCAGCAGCCATGGACAGGGGGGGGCCGGGGAGCTGTTTTTT.

The chain has TRBV28 and TRBJ2-1, with 8 bases matching TRBD2. The CDR3 covers 15 residues. Per the germline V gene, CDR1 is MDHEN and CDR2 is SYDVKM. V shed 1 base and J 7 bases; nucleotides not matched to a gene: 6. In DNA, the CDR3 is TGTGCCAGCAGTTTATTGGTAGCGGGACAAAATGAGCAGTTCTTC. Residues: CASSLLVAGQNEQFF.

The rearrangement links TRBV11-2 to TRBJ2-6, with D possibly matching TRBD1 (5 bases). V was trimmed by 2 bases and J by 2 bases, leaving 16 bases between them. The CDR3 consists of 18 residues. Germline V gene lookup returns CDR1 SGHAT and CDR2 FQNNGV. The CDR3 here is CASSLIGQGSAGANVLTF. The CDR3 DNA is TGTGCCAGCAGCTTAATAGGGCAGGGCTCAGCTGGGGCCAACGTCCTGACTTTC.

This rearrangement joins TRBV5-1 to TRBJ2-1; TRBD2 is a possible D gene (5 bases). CDR3 length: 18 amino acids. Germline V gene data show CDR1 as SGHRS and CDR2 as YFSETQ. V was trimmed by 0 bases and J by 2 bases, leaving 18 bases between them. The chain's CDR3 is CASSLVGGRSSAYNEQFF. As DNA, the CDR3 is TGCGCCAGCAGCTTGGTCGGCGGGCGTTCGTCCGCCTACAATGAGCAGTTCTTC.

This clone was detected once. The CDR3 sequence: CASSLLAGGQGRFSTDTQYF. CDR3 nucleotides: TGTGCCAGCAGCTTACTAGCGGGAGGCCAGGGTCGCTTTAGCACAGATACGCAGTATTTT. The V call is TRBV5-5, the J call TRBJ2-3; 12 bases map to TRBD2. V was pared by 2 bases and J by 0 bases, with 13 bases of the junction left unmatched. The CDR3 consists of 20 residues. The germline V gene has CDR1 SGHKS and CDR2 YYEKEE (reference sequence).

This rearrangement joins TRBV11-2 to TRBJ2-7; 14 positions agree with TRBD2. There are 14 residues in the CDR3. Germline CDR1 and CDR2: SGHAT and FQNNGV. Losses at the gene ends were 6 bases for V and 7 bases for J; bases not matched to a gene: 5. CDR3: CASRRLAGGPEQYF. DNA of the CDR3: TGTGCCAGCAGACGACTAGCGGGAGGGCCTGAGCAGTACTTC. Full variable domain (outside the CDR3, taken from reference TRBV11-2 and TRBJ2-7): EAGVAQSPRYKIIEKRQSVAFWCNPISGHATLYWYQQILGQGPKLLIQFQNNGVVDDSQLPKDRFSAERLKGVDSTLKIQPAKLEDSAVYLCASRRLAGGPEQYFGPGTRLTVT.